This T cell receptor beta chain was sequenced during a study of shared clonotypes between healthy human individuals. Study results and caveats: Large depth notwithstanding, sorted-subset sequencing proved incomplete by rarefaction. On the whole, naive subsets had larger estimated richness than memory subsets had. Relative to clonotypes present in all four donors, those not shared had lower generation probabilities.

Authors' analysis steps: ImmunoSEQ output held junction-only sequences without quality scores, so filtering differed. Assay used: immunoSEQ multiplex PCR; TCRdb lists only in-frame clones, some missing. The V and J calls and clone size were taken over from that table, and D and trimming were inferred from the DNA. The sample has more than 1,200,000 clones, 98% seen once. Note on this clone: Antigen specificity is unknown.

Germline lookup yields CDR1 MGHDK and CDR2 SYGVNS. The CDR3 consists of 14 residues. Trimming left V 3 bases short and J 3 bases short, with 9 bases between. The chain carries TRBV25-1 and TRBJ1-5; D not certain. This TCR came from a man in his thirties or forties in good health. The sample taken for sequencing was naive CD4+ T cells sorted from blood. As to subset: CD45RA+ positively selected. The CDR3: CASSDAVANQPQHF. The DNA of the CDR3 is TGTGCCAGCAGTGATGCGGTGGCCAATCAGCCCCAGCATTTT.